This is a list of T cell receptor beta chains from one sample in a study of HIV-infected patients and healthy controls. TCRdb itself ran the 5' RACE reads through MiXCR, one entry per CDR3 protein. The sample lists roughly 5,100 distinct CDR3 sequences, more than 5.5% occurring once. The sequencing here drew on blood, taken during antiretroviral therapy. The origin of the receptors is an adult with HIV infection. The CDR3 runs from the conserved cysteine through the conserved F or W. A row's size may be missing; if present it is once, few, many or a size class.

clone size	V gene	CDR3 length	CDR3 protein
many	TRBV7-2	16	CASSLGDGVGNQPQHF
medium-sized	TRBV20-1	12	CSRTESTDTQYF
medium-sized	TRBV12-3/TRBV12-4	15	CASSRQRVRNYGYTF
medium-sized	TRBV12-3/TRBV12-4	15	CASSPGRYSNQPQHF
few	TRBV6-2/TRBV6-3	14	CASSLTGENTEAFF
NA	TRBV7-2	13	CASSPHGGQPQHF
medium-sized	TRBV28	19	CASRPIQLSGRLWTGELFF
many	TRBV10-3	13	CAISGASGGVQYF
medium-sized	TRBV27	13	CASSFSRSTEAFF
medium-sized	TRBV2	16	CASSAEQGALGQPQHF
NA	TRBV7-2	14	CASTLGLSNQPQHF
medium-sized	TRBV7-9	15	CASSLALEQGGGYTF
medium-sized	TRBV28	14	CASSLRRENTEAFF
medium-sized	TRBV5-1	14	CASSLATSVETQYF
many	TRBV12-3/TRBV12-4	15	CASSFQIRSGNTIYF
medium-sized	TRBV7-9	15	CASSQGLDSYNEQFF
medium-sized	TRBV30	12	CAWNRRPTEAFF
few	TRBV12-3/TRBV12-4	12	CASSPGENEQFF
many	TRBV29-1	14	CSVGVGPMNTEAFF
medium-sized	TRBV7-9	16	CASSLVAQATNEKLFF
medium-sized	TRBV30	12	CAWRVRSYGYTF
NA	TRBV7-6	13	CASTPGDAYEQYF
many	TRBV11-2	13	CASSSAGRDTQYF
NA	TRBV29-1	12	CSVAMVRDTQYF
medium-sized	TRBV5-4	14	CASSQQGAGETQYF
few	TRBV27	15	CASSLTGTSDDEQFF
many	TRBV28	14	CASRGGGSNQPQHF
NA	TRBV5-4	16	CASQPRTGGSPDTQYF
medium-sized	TRBV6-5	14	CASSYGGIRYEQYF
NA	TRBV19	14	CASSIPVIADTQYF
few	TRBV7-6	20	CASSSGLAGGGKRATDTQYF
medium-sized	TRBV29-1	13	CSVAGQGKGEQYF
many	TRBV6-2/TRBV6-3	12	CASRTSGYEQYF
medium-sized	TRBV6-5	18	CASRKSPGASGAYNEQFF
many	TRBV27	15	CASSIGLAGEDTQYF
medium-sized	TRBV19	12	CASSNKNQPQHF
NA	TRBV28	15	CASSFRGLSYDEQFF
few	TRBV13	12	CASSYPGDRGFF
many	TRBV5-5	13	CASSYRGPGEAFF
medium-sized	TRBV20-1	12	CSARYSQETQYF
medium-sized	TRBV27	14	CASSLGSFNSPLHF
medium-sized	TRBV6-6	15	CASRPGQGGNTEAFF
many	TRBV7-3	13	CASSFGGEETQYF
medium-sized	TRBV2	14	CASRLDRGPPEAFF
NA	TRBV12-3/TRBV12-4	13	CASSASPRETQYF
medium-sized	TRBV20-1	15	CSAAPRQSVNQPQHF
many	TRBV5-1	14	CASSLGDGRSPLHF
few	TRBV7-8	12	CASSLARYEQYF
many	TRBV28	18	CASSLASARRFYNSPLHF
few	TRBV20-1	13	CSASLIQGNTIYF